Below are 21 T cell receptor beta chains sequenced from a single sample in a study of CD8+CD57+ T cells in acquired aplastic anemia. It was genomic DNA that served as the template for profiling TCR beta VDJ and CDR3. TCRdb fed the reads into MiXCR, producing one record per CDR3 protein. The table has around 150,000 distinct CDR3 sequences, just under 45% seen once. Source material: sorted CD4+, CD8+, or CD8+CD57+ T cells (not recorded which) from PBMCs. All receptors come from a human donor in good health.

This clonotype showed up many times. This chain uses TRBV9 with TRBJ2-7; 12 bases match TRBD2. This CDR3 is 16 amino acids long. V was pared by 2 bases and J by 0 bases, with 3 bases of the junction left unmatched. Germline V CDR1 and CDR2: SGDLS, YYNGEE. CDR3 sequence reads: CASSVGLAGSSYEQYF. The CDR3 DNA sequence: TGTGCCAGCAGCGTCGGACTAGCGGGGAGCTCCTACGAGCAGTACTTC.

The chain carries TRBV10-3 and TRBJ1-1; D not resolved. The germline CDR1 and CDR2 sequences are ENHRY and SYGVKD. This CDR3 has 13 residues. V lost 7 bases and J lost 1, with 10 bases in between. Here the CDR3 DNA reads TGTGCCATCACTTTCGAGGCGAACACTGAAGCTTTCTTT. It translates to CAITFEANTEAFF.

The CDR3 sequence: CATSDPTGDHTAGYTF. CDR3 DNA sequence: TGTGCCACCAGTGATCCCACCGGGGACCACACGGCTGGCTACACCTTC. The rearrangement links TRBV24-1 to TRBJ1-2; a possible D gene is TRBD1 (5 bases). This CDR3 has 16 amino acids. V lost 3 bases, J lost 7 bases, and 20 bases lay in between. Per the germline V gene, CDR1 is KGHDR and CDR2 is SFDVKD.

The sample holds a few counts of this clonotype. CDR3 sequence: CATSEGSATNEKLFF. The CDR3 DNA sequence: TGTGCCACCAGTGAGGGATCCGCAACTAATGAAAAACTGTTTTTT. This chain uses TRBV24-1 with TRBJ1-4; D is uncertain. Germline V gene lookup returns CDR1 KGHDR and CDR2 SFDVKD. V was clipped by 4 bases and J by 0 bases, with 8 bases between them. The CDR3 has 15 amino acids.

This clonotype was detected ten times or more. The chain has TRBV19 and TRBJ2-3, with 7 nucleotides matching TRBD2. The V gene end was trimmed by 6 bases and the J gene end by 0 bases; junction bases not matched to a gene: 3. The CDR3 runs to 14 residues. Germline lookup yields CDR1 LNHDA and CDR2 SQIVND (reference sequence). DNA for the CDR3: TGTGCCAGTAGGCCGCGGGGGAGCACAGATACGCAGTATTTT. Protein product: CASRPRGSTDTQYF.

The chain has TRBV11-2 and TRBJ2-1, with 8 bases that match TRBD2. Losses at the gene ends were 0 bases for V and 7 bases for J; bases not matched to a gene: 5. This CDR3 has 15 residues. Germline CDR1 is SGHAT and CDR2 is FQNNGV. The CDR3 sequence is CASSLDGTRSNEQFF. In DNA form, the CDR3 reads TGTGCCAGCAGCTTAGATGGGACTAGGTCGAATGAGCAGTTCTTC.

This clonotype was observed a few times. The chain has TRBV6-2 or TRBV6-3 and TRBJ2-5; the match to TRBD1 covers 8 bases. In germline, CDR1 is MNHEY, CDR2 SVGEGT. V dropped 2 bases and J dropped 2; count of bases not matched to a gene: 10. The CDR3 totals 17 residues. The CDR3 DNA is TGTGCCAGCAGTTACCCCGCGGACAGGGCGACACAAGAGACCCAGTACTTC. Translated: CASSYPADRATQETQYF.

This clonotype was counted ten times or more. This chain uses TRBV20-1 with TRBJ1-6; TRBD1 matches at 8 bases. J gave up 7 bases and V 6 bases, and 5 bases lay outside the gene matches. Germline-derived CDR1 and CDR2 are DFQATT and SNEGSKA (reference sequence). This CDR3 is 13 amino acids long. The CDR3 here is CSAPQGGNSPLHF. The CDR3 DNA reads as TGCAGTGCCCCACAGGGGGGAAATTCACCCCTCCACTTT.

In this sample, this clonotype turned up many times. One end of the junction is discordant with germline, which a read error may explain. The genes are TRBV7-8 and TRBJ2-7, with D possibly TRBD1 on 5 matching bases. The V gene's germline CDR1 is SGHVS and CDR2 FQNEAQ. This CDR3 has 12 residues. The CDR3 DNA is TGTGCCAGCAGTTTAGGGGTAGGCGAGCAGTACTTC. Translated, it gives CASSLGVGEQYF.

The rearrangement joins TRBV7-3 to TRBJ2-7; 10 bases are shared with TRBD2. The ends lost 5 bases at V and 1 base at J; junction bases unmatched: 5. CDR1 is SGHTA, CDR2 FQGTGA, per germline. The CDR3 sequence is 15 residues long. DNA for the CDR3: TGTGCCAGCAGCCTCCTAGCGGGAGCATCCTACGAGCAGTACTTC. This encodes CASSLLAGASYEQYF.

Here the CDR3 DNA reads TGTGCCAGCAGCTTAGGACAGATGTTTGAGCAGTTCTTC. Translating gives CASSLGQMFEQFF. J is TRBJ2-1 and V is TRBV11-2; the D gene is possibly TRBD1 (5 bases). V dropped 1 base and J dropped 9 bases, with 10 bases sitting between them. The CDR3 covers 13 residues. Germline-derived CDR1 and CDR2 are SGHAT and FQNNGV.

This clonotype was counted many times. This rearrangement joins TRBV5-6 to TRBJ2-1, with 10 bases fitting TRBD2. The CDR3 runs 15 residues. CDR1 SGHDT and CDR2 YYEEEE come from the germline V gene. V gave up 2 bases and J gave up 3 bases; unmatched junction bases: 2. The CDR3 nucleotides read TGTGCCAGCAGCTTACTAGCGGGGAGCTACAATGAGCAGTTCTTC. Protein product: CASSLLAGSYNEQFF.

Comment on this clonotype: With a much larger clone just one base away, this may be a read error. The J gene is TRBJ2-1, the V gene TRBV20-1; TRBD2 aligns across 10 bases. The CDR3 loop spans 16 amino acids. CDR1 and CDR2 (germline): DFQATT, SNEGSKA (reference sequence). The CDR3 DNA is TGCAGTGCCATTCCCCTAGCGGGGGCCCACTACAATGAGCAGCTCTTC. It translates to CSAIPLAGAHYNEQLF.

The chain combines TRBV11-1 with TRBJ2-1; 8 bases align to TRBD1. From germline, CDR1 is SGHAT and CDR2 FQDESV (reference sequence). There are 15 residues in the CDR3. Trimming removed 1 base from V and 9 bases from J; junction bases left unmatched: 8. CDR3: CASSLGTGTVAEQFF. CDR3 bases: TGTGCCAGCAGCTTAGGGACAGGGACGGTAGCTGAGCAGTTCTTC.

This clonotype was observed a handful of times. This chain joins TRBV4-2 and TRBJ1-3; D ambiguous. Germline assignment: CDR1 LGHNA and CDR2 YNFKEQ. Deletions cut 0 bases from V and 2 bases from J, with 8 bases between. CDR3 length: 15 residues. The CDR3 sequence is CASSQERVAGNTIYF. CDR3 coding DNA: TGTGCCAGCAGCCAAGAACGGGTGGCTGGAAACACCATATATTTT.

This clonotype showed up just a few times. A much more abundant neighbour one base away suggests this may be a read error. This chain joins TRBV7-9 and TRBJ1-2, with D possibly matching TRBD1 (6 bases). The CDR3 loop spans 12 amino acids. Germline CDR1 and CDR2: SEHNR and FQNEAQ (reference sequence). The CDR3, as DNA: TGTGCCTGCAGCCCAGCCGGGGGCAAGGACACCTTC. Residues: CACSPAGGKDTF.

The rearrangement joins TRBV19 to TRBJ1-6; 8 bases fit TRBD1. The CDR3 is made up of 16 amino acids. V lost 1 base to trimming and J lost 7 bases; unmatched junction nucleotides: 6. Germline assignment: CDR1 LNHDA and CDR2 SQIVND (reference sequence). This CDR3 reads CASSIVGGQENSPLHF. The CDR3 nucleotides read TGTGCCAGTAGTATAGTAGGGGGACAGGAAAATTCACCCCTCCACTTT.

This chain connects TRBV10-1 to TRBJ2-1; D tentatively reads TRBD1 or TRBD2 (5 bases each). CDR3 length: 14 amino acids. The germline V and J ends were trimmed by 5 bases and 2 bases, with 10 bases remaining between them. Germline values: CDR1 WNHNN, CDR2 SYGVQD (reference sequence). The CDR3 protein is CASSRPGPYNEQFF. DNA for the CDR3: TGCGCCAGCAGTCGGCCGGGACCCTACAATGAGCAGTTCTTC.

On this clonotype itself: Relative to the germline gene, one junction end is altered; a read error may explain this. The rearrangement joins TRBV19 to TRBJ1-1; D gene uncertain. The CDR3 has 13 residues. Looked up from germline, CDR1 is LNHDA and CDR2 is SQIVND (reference sequence). The CDR3 DNA reads TGTGCCAGCAGTAGCGGGAAGAACACTGAAGCTTTCTTT. Amino acid sequence: CASSSGKNTEAFF.

This clonotype was seen at least ten times. The DNA of the CDR3 is TGTGCCAGCAGCCCTGAGAGGCGGTACTATGGCTACACCTTC. Translating gives CASSPERRYYGYTF. The V gene is TRBV7-6, the J gene TRBJ1-2; D remains ambiguous. Germline loops: CDR1 SGHVS, CDR2 FNYEAQ. The CDR3 totals 14 residues. The ends were cut back, 5 bases at V and 3 bases at J, with 13 bases in the middle. Looking up the rest from reference TRBV7-6 and TRBJ1-2 gives the full variable domain: GAGVSQSPRYKVTKRGQDVALRCDPISGHVSLYWYRQALGQGPEFLTYFNYEAQQDKSGLPNDRFSAERPEGSISTLTIQRTEQRDSAMYRCASSPERRYYGYTFGSGTRLTVV.

The chain recombines TRBV6-5 with TRBJ2-4; D perhaps matches TRBD1 (5 bases). V was trimmed by 6 bases and J by 9 bases, leaving 15 bases between them. The CDR3 has 13 residues. CDR1 is MNHEY, CDR2 SVGAGI, per germline. The CDR3 nucleotides read TGTGCCAGCAGGTCAGACCAGGGTGGCATTCAGTACTTC. Translating gives CASRSDQGGIQYF.